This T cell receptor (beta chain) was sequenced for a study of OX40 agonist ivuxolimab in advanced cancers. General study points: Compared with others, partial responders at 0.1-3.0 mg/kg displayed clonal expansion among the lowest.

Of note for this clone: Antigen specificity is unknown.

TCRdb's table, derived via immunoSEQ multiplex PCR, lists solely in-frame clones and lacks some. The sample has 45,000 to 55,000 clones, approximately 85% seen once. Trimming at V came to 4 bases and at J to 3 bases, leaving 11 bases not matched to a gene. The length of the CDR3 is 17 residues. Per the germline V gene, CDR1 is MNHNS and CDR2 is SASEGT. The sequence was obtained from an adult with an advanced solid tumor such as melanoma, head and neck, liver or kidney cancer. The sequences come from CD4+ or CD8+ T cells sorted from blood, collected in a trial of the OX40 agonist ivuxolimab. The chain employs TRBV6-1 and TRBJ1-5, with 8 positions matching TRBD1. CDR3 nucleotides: TGTGCCAGCAGTGTAAACTTGGGGACAGGCTCCAATCAGCCCCAGCATTTT. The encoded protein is CASSVNLGTGSNQPQHF.